A single sample is the source of the 19 T cell receptor beta chains below, sequenced in a study of PD-1 blockade in mismatch repair-deficient tumors. Using immunoSEQ multiplex PCR, the repertoire was profiled, and TCRdb retains in-frame clones only, with some absent. The data contain roughly 38,000 clones, over 80% of them singletons. The specimen comprised PBMCs, sampled about 38 weeks after starting pembrolizumab. The receptors were gathered from an adult with mismatch repair-deficient cancer.

The rearrangement joins TRBV6-1 to TRBJ1-1; D possibly corresponds to TRBD1 (6 bases). The V gene's germline CDR1 is MNHNS and CDR2 SASEGT. There are 16 residues in the CDR3. Trimming left V 2 bases short and J 1 base short, with 14 bases between. The CDR3 protein is CASSENWGPPNTEAFF. For the CDR3, the DNA is TGTGCCAGCAGTGAAAATTGGGGGCCGCCGAACACTGAAGCTTTCTTT.

In this sample, this clone turned up a few times. V gene TRBV5-4 combines with J gene TRBJ2-7; 7 positions match TRBD1. CDR3 size: 14 residues. Germline CDR1 reads SGHNT; CDR2 reads YYREEE (reference sequence). With V trimmed by 4 bases and J by 3 bases, 7 bases remained unmatched. CDR3 protein: CASSVQGLGYEQYF. CDR3 coding DNA: TGTGCCAGCAGCGTACAGGGGTTAGGCTACGAGCAGTACTTC.

V gene TRBV27 combines with J gene TRBJ1-2, with D maybe TRBD1 (5 bases). This CDR3 has 17 amino acids. V was trimmed by 0 bases and J by 2 bases, leaving 16 bases between them. The germline gives CDR1 MNHEY, CDR2 SMNVEV (reference sequence). CDR3 sequence reads: CASSLSGALVRNYGYTF. DNA for the CDR3: TGTGCCAGCAGTTTATCAGGGGCTTTGGTGCGGAACTATGGCTACACCTTC.

The V and J genes are TRBV9 and TRBJ1-1, with D possibly matching TRBD1 (5 bases). V was cut by 0 bases and J by 6 bases, with 15 bases left in between. The CDR3 is made up of 15 amino acids. Germline V gene lookup returns CDR1 SGDLS and CDR2 YYNGEE. The CDR3: CASSVVQGVTAEAFF. The CDR3 DNA sequence: TGTGCCAGCAGCGTAGTTCAAGGGGTGACCGCTGAAGCTTTCTTT.

This chain joins TRBV6-1 and TRBJ2-5, with D perhaps matching TRBD2 (6 bases). With 2 bases removed from V and 5 bases from J, the gap between germline ends came to 15 bases. CDR3 length equals 15 residues. CDR1 MNHNS and CDR2 SASEGT come from the germline V gene. The CDR3 sequence is CASSEFGTQEETQYF. The CDR3, as DNA: TGTGCCAGCAGTGAATTCGGGACTCAGGAGGAGACCCAGTACTTC.

V usage is TRBV27 and J usage is TRBJ2-2, with 8 bases matching TRBD2. Per germline, CDR1 MNHEY and CDR2 SMNVEV (reference sequence). The V and J ends lost 6 bases and 6 bases, in that order; junction bases with no gene match: 9. This CDR3 is 15 amino acids long. DNA of the CDR3: TGTGCCAGCAGGCCGGCTAGCGGGCCTCCCGGGGAGCTGTTTTTT. Translated: CASRPASGPPGELFF.

The chain carries TRBV21-1 and TRBJ2-7; no check of the table's D call, TRBD2, against the DNA was made. TRBV21-1 is given as a pseudogene. The CDR3 covers 18 residues. The CDR3 sequence: CASSKNAREREYVNEQYF. CDR3 DNA sequence: TGTGCCAGCAGCAAAAACGCACGTGAGCGGGAGTACGTCAACGAGCAGTACTTC.

The J gene is TRBJ2-1, the V gene TRBV11-3; D is possibly TRBD2 (6 bases). Germline V gives CDR1 SGHNT, CDR2 YENEEA. V was shortened by 4 bases and J by 0 bases, with 16 bases between the two germline ends. The CDR3 spans 17 residues. CDR3 region: CASSSTTLASSYNEQFF. CDR3 bases: TGTGCCAGCAGCTCTACCACTCTAGCGAGCTCCTACAATGAGCAGTTCTTC.

On this clone itself: This same CDR3 is encoded by further DNA sequences in the sample. The genes are TRBV5-1 and TRBJ2-3; TRBD2 is a possible D gene (5 bases). Germline V gene data show CDR1 as SGHRS and CDR2 as YFSETQ. Trimming took 4 bases from V and 3 from J, leaving 18 bases between them. The length of the CDR3 is 16 residues. CDR3 amino acids: CASSAGVNVRTDTQYF. In DNA form, the CDR3 reads TGCGCCAGCAGCGCGGGCGTTAATGTGAGGACAGATACGCAGTATTTT.

The V call is TRBV15, the J call TRBJ1-1; D is undetermined. There are 16 residues in the CDR3. Germline loops: CDR1 LNHNV, CDR2 YYDKDF (reference sequence). V was trimmed by 1 base and J by 0 bases, leaving 12 bases between them. The CDR3 spells CATSRGGFPMNTEAFF. DNA for the CDR3: TGTGCCACCAGCAGAGGAGGGTTCCCCATGAACACTGAAGCTTTCTTT.

This sequence joins TRBV7-2 and TRBJ2-5, with a possible D match to TRBD2 (5 bases). Germline V CDR1 and CDR2: SGHTA, FQGNSA. The CDR3 runs to 14 residues. V was trimmed by 5 bases and J by 4 bases, leaving 14 bases between them. The CDR3 sequence is CASSRNSAGETQYF. In DNA form, the CDR3 reads TGTGCCAGCAGCCGGAATAGCGCCGGAGAGACCCAGTACTTC.

The rearrangement uses TRBV12-2 and TRBJ2-7; the table's D call, TRBD2, was not checked against the DNA. TRBV12-2 is annotated as a pseudogene. The CDR3 spans 17 residues. CDR3: CASRFGTSGRAFYEQYF. In nucleotides, the CDR3 is TGTGCAAGTCGCTTTGGGACTAGCGGGAGGGCCTTCTACGAGCAGTACTTC.

The chain uses TRBV28 and TRBJ1-2, with D perhaps matching TRBD1 (6 bases). Germline lookup yields CDR1 MDHEN and CDR2 SYDVKM. This CDR3 region has 13 residues. The V gene lost 2 bases and the J gene lost 3 bases, with 7 bases spanning the gap. The CDR3 DNA sequence: TGTGCCAGCAGTTTAGGGGGCTACTATGGCTACACCTTC. Protein sequence: CASSLGGYYGYTF.

The chain links TRBV6-5 to TRBJ1-3, with D perhaps matching TRBD1 (5 bases). From germline, CDR1 is MNHEY and CDR2 SVGAGI. The ends were cut back, 0 bases at V and 2 bases at J, with 8 bases in the middle. The CDR3 runs to 15 residues. This chain's CDR3 is CASSYSSGAGNTIYF. The CDR3 DNA is TGTGCCAGCAGTTACTCTTCGGGGGCTGGAAACACCATATATTTT.

The chain uses TRBV7-2 and TRBJ1-5; D not resolved. Per the germline V gene, CDR1 is SGHTA and CDR2 is FQGNSA. The CDR3 is made up of 14 amino acids. Trimming removed 1 base from V and 4 bases from J, with 8 bases in between. As DNA, the CDR3 is TGTGCCAGCAGCTTAGAGTCGGGGAATCAGCCCCAGCATTTT. This encodes CASSLESGNQPQHF.

The CDR3 spells CAISSDSSGSNEQFF. As DNA, the CDR3 is TGTGCCATCAGCTCCGACTCCAGCGGGAGCAATGAGCAGTTCTTC. V gene TRBV10-3 combines with J gene TRBJ2-1, with 8 bases matching TRBD2. The CDR3 sequence is 15 residues long. Germline CDR1 reads ENHRY; CDR2 reads SYGVKD. V lost 6 bases to trimming and J lost 6 bases; unmatched junction nucleotides: 10.

This clone was seen only a few times. The chain employs TRBV18 and TRBJ1-2; D is unresolved. CDR3 length: 15 residues. Germline CDR1 is KGHSH and CDR2 is LQKENI. V was cut by 2 bases and J by 10 bases, with 20 bases left in between. Here the CDR3 reads CASSPTGGAAWDYTF. CDR3 nucleotide sequence: TGTGCCAGCTCACCAACGGGAGGAGCCGCCTGGGACTACACCTTC.

This chain connects TRBV5-8 to TRBJ1-2, with 7 bases aligning to TRBD1. This CDR3 is built from 13 residues. The germline V gene encodes CDR1 SGHTS and CDR2 YDEGEE. With V trimmed by 4 bases and J by 6 bases, 6 bases remained unmatched. CDR3 nucleotide sequence: TGTGCCAGCAGCCTTGTGACAGGGAATGGCTACACCTTC. Translating it yields CASSLVTGNGYTF.

CDR3 loop: CASSLTSGSADTQYF. The CDR3, as DNA: TGCGCCAGCAGCCTGACTAGCGGGAGCGCAGATACGCAGTATTTT. The chain uses TRBV5-1 and TRBJ2-3; 12 bases are shared with TRBD2. V was clipped by 4 bases and J by 4 bases; unmatched bases: 4. The V gene's germline CDR1 is SGHRS and CDR2 YFSETQ. The CDR3 contains 15 residues.